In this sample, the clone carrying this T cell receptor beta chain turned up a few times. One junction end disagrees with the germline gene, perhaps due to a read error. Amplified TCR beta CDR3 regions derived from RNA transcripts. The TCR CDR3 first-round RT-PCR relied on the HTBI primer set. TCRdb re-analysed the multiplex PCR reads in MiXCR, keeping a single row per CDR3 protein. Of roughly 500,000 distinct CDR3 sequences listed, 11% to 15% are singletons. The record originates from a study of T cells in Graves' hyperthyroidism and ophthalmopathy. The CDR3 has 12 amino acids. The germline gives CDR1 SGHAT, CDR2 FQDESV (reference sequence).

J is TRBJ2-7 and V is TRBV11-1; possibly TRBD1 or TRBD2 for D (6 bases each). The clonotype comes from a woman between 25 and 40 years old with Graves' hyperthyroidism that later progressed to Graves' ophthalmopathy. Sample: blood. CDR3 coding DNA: TGTGCCAGCAGCGAGGGGGGATACGAGCAGCACTTC. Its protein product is CASSEGGYEQHF.